Here is one TCR beta chain with its context. Its antigen is unknown. It has no much larger one-base neighbor in the sample; base qualities were not kept. The entry originates in a study of blood T cell repertoires in COVID-19 (dated by TCRdb to 2020 to 2022). Looking at the study overall: Samples from collaborators originated in the United States, Italy and Spain and spanned both the acute and convalescent phases of COVID-19. The prospective study material was composed of cDNA or gDNA derived from T cells, B-cell-depleted T cells, or PBMCs. Subjects who had been exposed to COVID-19, were actively infected with it, or had recovered from it provided the deeply sampled blood TCRbeta repertoires that made up the dataset. The repertoires were released in a freely available public database intended as a resource for research on the immune response to SARS-CoV-2. The samples were drawn from two sources: the first 160 participants of the ongoing ImmuneRACE study, and approximately 1,300 subjects contributed by 6 global collaborators. Sample metadata almost always included a de-identified subject ID, COVID-19 status, age in years and sex. HLA class I and class II types, where available, came from metadata supplied by the sample provider rather than from assay-based typing.

Enrolling through a virtual design, the prospective study's participants ranged in age from roughly 18 to 90 years and lived across some 23 United States geographic areas. Cohort assignment in the prospective study relied on participant-reported clinical history from a screening survey and a study questionnaire. ImmuneRACE Cohort 3 recovered participants were defined by two consecutive negative NP/OP PCR tests, healthcare professional clearance, or symptom resolution. Mobile phlebotomists in the prospective study collected whole blood, serum and a nasopharyngeal or oropharyngeal swab from every participant. Prospective study participants could optionally give additional blood draws and questionnaires over an approximately 2-month period. Blood samples from the prospective study were shipped frozen or at room temperature prior to DNA extraction. The immunoSEQ Assay, a bias-controlled multiplex PCR, was used to amplify TCRbeta CDR3 regions from genomic DNA. The original pipeline was this. The number of nucleated cells in each sample was estimated by amplification of reference gene primers within the assay. To quantify the absolute abundance of each unique TCRbeta CDR3 rearrangement, sequence reads were collapsed and filtered. For each sample, productive Simpson clonality was calculated by taking the square root of Simpson's diversity index across productive rearrangements. TCRdb took this table from immuneACCESS and kept in-frame rearrangements with V and J called. Such tables lack part of the clones; where checked against another copy, unresolved V genes explain under half of the gap, and the rest is unexplained. That table supplies the V and J calls and clone size; D and trimming were determined from the DNA. The sample table shows 300,000 or so clones, and 65% to 90% are seen once. The ten largest clones capture less than 11% of the sample.

At the junction V is shortened by 6 bases and J by 7 bases; bases outside the gene matches: 6. The CDR3 goes from the cysteine to the phenylalanine over 15 residues. Just the 45-base CDR3 DNA is kept, in frame starting at base 1. From the germline V gene (reference sequence), CDR1 is LGHDT and CDR2 is YNNKEL. Overall study results and their limits: Clinical and demographic metadata were provided uncurated, with the amount varying by source and participant.

Sequenced: PBMCs or T cells enriched from blood (not recorded which). This receptor chain uses TRBV3-1 (or the pseudogene TRBV3-2) and TRBJ1-4; the junction holds 12 bases that match TRBD1. The receptor was derived from a woman aged 18-29 years who had recovered from COVID-19. CDR3 reads: CASSPLGQGAEKLFF. The nucleotide sequence reads as follows: TGTGCCAGCAGTCCTCTGGGACAGGGGGCTGAAAAACTGTTTTTT.